The entry below describes one TCR beta chain. The data belong to a study of blood T cell repertoires in COVID-19. The CDR3 extends over 14 amino acids. Germline CDR1 is PRHDT and CDR2 is FYEKMQ (reference sequence). V lost 1 base to trimming and J lost 2 bases, with 9 bases between them. Recovered status in Cohort 3 required two negative PCRs, clearance, or symptom resolution. Assay used: immunoSEQ multiplex PCR; TCRdb lists only in-frame clones, some missing. The profile shows about 250,000 clones, 85% to 90% of them singletons. The TCR sequence derives from a man aged 35 to 55 who had recovered from COVID-19. The chain combines TRBV13 with TRBJ2-7; no clear D. Sequences were obtained from PBMCs or T cells enriched from blood (not recorded which). CDR3 loop: CASSLDGRTYEQYF. The CDR3 nucleotides read TGTGCCAGCAGCTTAGACGGCAGGACCTACGAGCAGTACTTC.